This T cell receptor (beta chain) is drawn from a study of T cell responses to AZD1222 COVID-19 vaccine. The study's findings and limits: Regions 160-218 and 743-854 dominated among vaccine-associated CD4 TCRs spanning spike. Targeting of unmutated variant regions was reportedly seen in nearly half of spike-specific TCRs. Possibly, clonal diversity was underestimated; donors were largely white British and included more females. Rises in breadth and depth of Spike-specific TCRs came after two AZD1222 doses.

Libraries were prepared by immunoSEQ multiplex PCR; TCRdb keeps only in-frame clonotypes and omits some of them. Of 95,000 to 150,000 clones listed, around 89% are singletons. A remark on this clone: Its target is not known.

The sequence came from an adult in good health. Sequenced material: peripheral blood, taken on day 0 of MenACWY control vaccination.

DNA for the CDR3: TGCAGCGCGTCCCGGGAAGATGAAAAACTGTTTTTT. Translation: CSASREDEKLFF. This chain links TRBV29-1 with TRBJ1-4; no clear D gene. The CDR3 contains 12 residues. CDR1 SQVTM and CDR2 ANQGSEA come from the germline V gene. With 7 bases removed from V and 6 bases from J, the gap between germline ends came to 12 bases.